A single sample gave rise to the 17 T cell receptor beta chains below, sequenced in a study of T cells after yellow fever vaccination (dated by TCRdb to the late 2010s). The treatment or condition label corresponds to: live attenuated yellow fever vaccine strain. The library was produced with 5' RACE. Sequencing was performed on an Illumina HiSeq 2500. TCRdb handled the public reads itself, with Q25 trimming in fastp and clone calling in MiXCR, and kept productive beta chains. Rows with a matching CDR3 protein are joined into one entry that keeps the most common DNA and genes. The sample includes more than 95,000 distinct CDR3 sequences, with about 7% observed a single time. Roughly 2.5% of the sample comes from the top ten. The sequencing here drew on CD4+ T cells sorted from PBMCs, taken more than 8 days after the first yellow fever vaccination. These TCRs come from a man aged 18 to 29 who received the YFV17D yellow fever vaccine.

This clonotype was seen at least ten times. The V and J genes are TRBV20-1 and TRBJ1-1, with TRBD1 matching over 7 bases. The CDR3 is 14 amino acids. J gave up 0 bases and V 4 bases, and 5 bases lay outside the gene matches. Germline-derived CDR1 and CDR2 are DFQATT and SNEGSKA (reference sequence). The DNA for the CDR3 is TGCAGTGCTAACAACAGGGGTCTGAACACTGAAGCTTTCTTT. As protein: CSANNRGLNTEAFF.

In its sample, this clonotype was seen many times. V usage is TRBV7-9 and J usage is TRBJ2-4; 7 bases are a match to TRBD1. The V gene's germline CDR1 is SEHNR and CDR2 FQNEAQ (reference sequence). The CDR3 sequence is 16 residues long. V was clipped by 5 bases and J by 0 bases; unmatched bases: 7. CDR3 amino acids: CASSQGDRGAKNIQYF. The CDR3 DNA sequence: TGTGCCAGCAGCCAGGGGGACCGGGGAGCCAAAAACATTCAGTACTTC.

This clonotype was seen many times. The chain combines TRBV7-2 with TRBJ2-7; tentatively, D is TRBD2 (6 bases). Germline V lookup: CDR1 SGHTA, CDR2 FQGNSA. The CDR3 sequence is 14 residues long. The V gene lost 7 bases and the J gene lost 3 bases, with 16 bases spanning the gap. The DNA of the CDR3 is TGTGCCAGCACCTTCTCCAGGACTAACTACGAGCAGTACTTC. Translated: CASTFSRTNYEQYF.

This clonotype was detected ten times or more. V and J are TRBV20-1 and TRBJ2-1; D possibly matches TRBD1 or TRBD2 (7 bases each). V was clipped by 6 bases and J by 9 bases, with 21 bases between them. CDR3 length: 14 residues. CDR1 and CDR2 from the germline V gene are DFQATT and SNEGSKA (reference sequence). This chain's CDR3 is CSAPSRGGLSEQFF. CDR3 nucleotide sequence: TGCAGTGCCCCGAGCAGGGGGGGCCTCAGTGAGCAGTTCTTC.

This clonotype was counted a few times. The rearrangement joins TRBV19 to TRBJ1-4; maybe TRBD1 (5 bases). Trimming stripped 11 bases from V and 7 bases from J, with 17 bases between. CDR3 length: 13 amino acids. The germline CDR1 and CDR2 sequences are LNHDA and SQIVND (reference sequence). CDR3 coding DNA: TGTGCCCCTACCCGGGGGAATGGTGAAAAACTGTTTTTT. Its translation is CAPTRGNGEKLFF.

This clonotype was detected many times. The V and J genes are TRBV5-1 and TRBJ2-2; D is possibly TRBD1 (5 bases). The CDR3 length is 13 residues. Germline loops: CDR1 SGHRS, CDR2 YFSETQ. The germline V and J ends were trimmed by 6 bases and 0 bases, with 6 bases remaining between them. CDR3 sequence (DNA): TGCGCCAGCAAGGGGACGAACACCGGGGAGCTGTTTTTT. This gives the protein CASKGTNTGELFF.

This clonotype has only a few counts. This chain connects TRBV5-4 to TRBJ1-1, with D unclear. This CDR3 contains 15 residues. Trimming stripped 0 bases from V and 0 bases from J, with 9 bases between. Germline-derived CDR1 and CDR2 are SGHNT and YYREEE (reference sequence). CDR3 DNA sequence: TGTGCCAGCAGCTTGGGGGCGGGCCTGAACACTGAAGCTTTCTTT. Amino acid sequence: CASSLGAGLNTEAFF.

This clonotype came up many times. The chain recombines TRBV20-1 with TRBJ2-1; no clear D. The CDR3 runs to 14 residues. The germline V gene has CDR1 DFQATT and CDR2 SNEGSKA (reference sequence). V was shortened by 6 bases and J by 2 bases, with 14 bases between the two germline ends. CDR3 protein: CSAVRTAPYNEQFF. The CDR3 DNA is TGCAGTGCGGTCCGGACGGCCCCCTACAATGAGCAGTTCTTC.

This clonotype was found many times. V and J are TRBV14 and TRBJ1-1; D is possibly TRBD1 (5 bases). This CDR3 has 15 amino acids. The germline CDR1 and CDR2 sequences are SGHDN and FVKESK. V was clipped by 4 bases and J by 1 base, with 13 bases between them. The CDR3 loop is CASSRRGWKNTEAFF. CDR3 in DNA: TGTGCCAGCAGCCGAAGGGGCTGGAAGAACACTGAAGCTTTCTTT.

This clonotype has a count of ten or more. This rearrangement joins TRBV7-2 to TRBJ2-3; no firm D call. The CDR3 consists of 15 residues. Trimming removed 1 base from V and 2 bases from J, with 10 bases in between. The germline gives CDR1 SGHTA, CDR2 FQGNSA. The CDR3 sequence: CASSLDGGPTDTQYF. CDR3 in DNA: TGTGCCAGCAGCTTAGATGGCGGTCCCACAGATACGCAGTATTTT.

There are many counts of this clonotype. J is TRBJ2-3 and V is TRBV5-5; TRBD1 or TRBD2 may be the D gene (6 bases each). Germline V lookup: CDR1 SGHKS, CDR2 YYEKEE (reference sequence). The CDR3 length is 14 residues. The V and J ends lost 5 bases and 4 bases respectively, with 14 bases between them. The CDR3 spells CASRSTGAPDTQYF. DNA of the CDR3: TGTGCCAGCAGGTCTACGGGGGCCCCAGATACGCAGTATTTT. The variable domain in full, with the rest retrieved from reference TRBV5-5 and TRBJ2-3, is DAGVTQSPTHLIKTRGQQVTLRCSPISGHKSVSWYQQVLGQGPQFIFQYYEKEERGRGNFPDRFSARQFPNYSSELNVNALLLGDSALYLCASRSTGAPDTQYFGPGTRLTVL.

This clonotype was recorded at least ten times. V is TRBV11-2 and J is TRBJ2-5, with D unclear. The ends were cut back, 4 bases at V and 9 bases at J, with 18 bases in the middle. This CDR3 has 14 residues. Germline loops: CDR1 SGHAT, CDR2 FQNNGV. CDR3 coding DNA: TGTGCCAGCAGCTACCTAGGACCCCAATCCCCCCAGTACTTC. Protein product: CASSYLGPQSPQYF.

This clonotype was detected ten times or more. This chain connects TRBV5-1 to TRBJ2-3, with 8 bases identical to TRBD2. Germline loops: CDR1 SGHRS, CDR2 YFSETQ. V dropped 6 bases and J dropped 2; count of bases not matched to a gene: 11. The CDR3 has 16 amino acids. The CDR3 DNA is TGCGCCAGCACCATCGGACGGGGGGGCCTCACAGATACGCAGTATTTT. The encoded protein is CASTIGRGGLTDTQYF.

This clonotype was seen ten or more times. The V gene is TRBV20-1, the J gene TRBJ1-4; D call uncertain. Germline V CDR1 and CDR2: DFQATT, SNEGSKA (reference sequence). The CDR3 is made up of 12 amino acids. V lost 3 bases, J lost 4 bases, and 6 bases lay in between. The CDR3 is CSARDVNEKLFF. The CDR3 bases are TGCAGTGCTAGGGACGTTAATGAAAAACTGTTTTTT.

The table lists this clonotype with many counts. Written as DNA, the CDR3 is TGTGCCAGCAGCCAGACAGAAAACTATGGCTACACCTTC. Amino acids: CASSQTENYGYTF. The chain links TRBV7-9 to TRBJ1-2, with a weak D call TRBD1 (5 bases). The CDR3 contains 13 residues. CDR1 and CDR2 (germline): SEHNR, FQNEAQ (reference sequence). Deletions cut 5 bases from V and 2 bases from J, with 9 bases between.

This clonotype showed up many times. The CDR3 reads CASSLGYGYTF. Here the CDR3 DNA reads TGTGCCAGCAGTTTAGGGTATGGCTACACCTTC. The chain carries TRBV12-3 or TRBV12-4 and TRBJ1-2; D is uncertain. This CDR3 comprises 11 residues. The V end lost 1 base, the J end lost 5 bases, and 2 bases lay between the germline ends.

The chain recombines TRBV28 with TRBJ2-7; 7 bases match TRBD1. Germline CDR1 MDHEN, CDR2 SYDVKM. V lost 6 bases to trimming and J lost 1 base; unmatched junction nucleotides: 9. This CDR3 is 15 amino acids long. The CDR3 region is CASSRTGAQSYEQYV. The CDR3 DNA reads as TGTGCCAGCAGCAGGACAGGAGCCCAGTCCTACGAGCAGTACGTC.